This passage covers 9 T cell receptor beta chains from one sample sequenced in a study of blood T cells in healthy people across ages. It was with a sample-barcoded 5' primer and a J-beta primer mix that a second PCR of about 7 to 12 cycles was run. TCRdb passed the 5' RACE reads through MiXCR, listing each CDR3 protein once. The table lists more than 1,400,000 distinct CDR3 sequences, around two fifths of them singletons. The sequencing sample was made of blood. The receptors were gathered from a woman under 30 in good health.

The rearrangement links TRBV7-6 to TRBJ2-1; 14 bases are shared with TRBD2. This CDR3 is built from 17 residues. CDR1 and CDR2 from the germline V gene are SGHVS and FNYEAQ. V lost 1 base to trimming and J lost 4 bases; unmatched junction nucleotides: 3. CDR3: CASSLGTSGGPYNEQFF. CDR3 nucleotides: TGTGCCAGCAGCTTAGGGACTAGCGGGGGGCCTTACAATGAGCAGTTCTTC.

On this clonotype: Just one base apart from a much larger clone, this may be a read error. The chain carries TRBV7-2 and TRBJ2-3; D may be TRBD1 (5 bases). CDR3 length equals 15 residues. CDR1 SGHTA and CDR2 FQGNSA come from the germline V gene. As DNA, the CDR3 is TGTGCCAGCAGGTTACAGGAGAGTAGCACAGATACGCGGTATTTT. It yields the protein CASRLQESSTDTRYF.

This clonotype was counted ten times or more. This chain uses TRBV4-1 with TRBJ1-1; D might be TRBD1 (6 bases). V was pared by 3 bases and J by 8 bases, with 13 bases between. Germline-derived CDR1 and CDR2 are MGHRA and YSYEKL. CDR3 length: 13 residues. CDR3 nucleotide sequence: TGCGCCAGCAGCCACAAGGACAGATCGGAAGCTTTCTTT. Translation: CASSHKDRSEAFF.

The table lists this clonotype with a few counts. This sequence joins TRBV10-3 and TRBJ2-3, with 9 bases lining up with TRBD1. This CDR3 contains 14 residues. Looked up from germline, CDR1 is ENHRY and CDR2 is SYGVKD. Trimming took 8 bases from V and 5 from J; bases not matched to a gene: 8. In DNA form, the CDR3 reads TGTGCCATCGGCCGGGACAGGGCCGAAGATACGCAGTATTTT. Translated: CAIGRDRAEDTQYF.

This sequence joins TRBV9 and TRBJ2-1, with TRBD2 identical over 11 bases. In germline, CDR1 is SGDLS, CDR2 YYNGEE. Trimming took 5 bases from V and 6 from J; bases not matched to a gene: 7. The CDR3 loop spans 15 amino acids. CDR3 in DNA: TGTGCCAGCAGTCATACTAGCGGGGGACCCAATGAGCAGTTCTTC. Protein sequence: CASSHTSGGPNEQFF.

This clonotype was seen more than once but under ten times. The chain has TRBV4-1 and TRBJ2-1, with D possibly matching TRBD2 (5 bases). Trimming pared 3 bases from V and 0 bases from J, leaving 12 bases between. CDR3 length equals 16 residues. The germline CDR1 and CDR2 sequences are MGHRA and YSYEKL. This CDR3 reads CASSQGDMISYNEQFF. CDR3 coding DNA: TGCGCCAGCAGCCAGGGAGACATGATCTCCTACAATGAGCAGTTCTTC.

The genes are TRBV2 and TRBJ2-1; no clear D gene. Between the trimmed V and J ends, which lost 3 bases and 9 bases, there was a span of 9 bases. This CDR3 comprises 12 residues. Germline V gene data show CDR1 as SNHLY and CDR2 as FYNNEI. The CDR3 protein is CASSELGSEQFF. CDR3 nucleotide sequence: TGTGCCAGCAGTGAGTTGGGAAGTGAGCAGTTCTTC.

This clonotype appeared a few times. The chain carries TRBV5-6 and TRBJ2-5; D remains unclear. The closer fit of TRBJ2-7 to the DNA end suggests the J call may be wrong. Germline values: CDR1 SGHDT, CDR2 YYEEEE. CDR3 length equals 13 residues. CDR3 loop: CASSVTWTYEQYF. DNA of the CDR3: TGTGCCAGCAGCGTGACTTGGACCTACGAGCAGTACTTC.

The chain combines TRBV6-5 with TRBJ1-3; maybe TRBD1 (5 bases). The CDR3 loop spans 13 amino acids. Germline V gene lookup returns CDR1 MNHEY and CDR2 SVGAGI. The V end was cut by 6 bases, the J end by 4 bases, with 10 bases between. The CDR3 DNA follows: TGTGCCAGCAGAACAGGCGGAGGAAACACCATATATTTT. Its protein product is CASRTGGGNTIYF.